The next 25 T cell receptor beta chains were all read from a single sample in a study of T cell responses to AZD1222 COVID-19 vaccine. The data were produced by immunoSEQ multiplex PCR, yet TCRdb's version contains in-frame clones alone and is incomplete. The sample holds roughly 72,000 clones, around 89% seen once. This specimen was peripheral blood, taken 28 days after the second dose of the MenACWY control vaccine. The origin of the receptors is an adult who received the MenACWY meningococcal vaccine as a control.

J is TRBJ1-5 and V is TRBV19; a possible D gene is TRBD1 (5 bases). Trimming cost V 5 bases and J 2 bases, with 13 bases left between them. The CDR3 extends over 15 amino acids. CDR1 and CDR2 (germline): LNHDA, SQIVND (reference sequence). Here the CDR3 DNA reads TGTGCCAGTAGTCCGGGGGGTATTCGCAATCAGCCCCAGCATTTT. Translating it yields CASSPGGIRNQPQHF.

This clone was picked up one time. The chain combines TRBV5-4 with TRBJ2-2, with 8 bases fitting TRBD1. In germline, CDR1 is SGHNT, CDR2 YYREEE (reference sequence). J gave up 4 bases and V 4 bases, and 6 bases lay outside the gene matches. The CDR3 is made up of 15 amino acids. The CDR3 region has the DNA TGTGCCAGCAGCATAGACAGGGGATTCACCGGGGAGCTGTTTTTT. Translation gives CASSIDRGFTGELFF.

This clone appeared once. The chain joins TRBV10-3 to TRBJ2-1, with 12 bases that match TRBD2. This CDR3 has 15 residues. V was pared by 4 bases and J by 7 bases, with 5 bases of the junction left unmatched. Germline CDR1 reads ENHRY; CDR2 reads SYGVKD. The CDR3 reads CAISVRLAGVNEQFF. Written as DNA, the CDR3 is TGTGCCATCAGTGTACGACTAGCGGGGGTTAATGAGCAGTTCTTC.

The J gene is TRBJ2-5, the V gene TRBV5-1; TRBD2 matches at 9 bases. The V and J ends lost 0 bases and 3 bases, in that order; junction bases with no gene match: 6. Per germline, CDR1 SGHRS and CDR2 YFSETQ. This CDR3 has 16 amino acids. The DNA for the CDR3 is TGCGCCAGCAGCTTGGGAAGGCGACTAGCGGAAGAGACCCAGTACTTC. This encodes CASSLGRRLAEETQYF.

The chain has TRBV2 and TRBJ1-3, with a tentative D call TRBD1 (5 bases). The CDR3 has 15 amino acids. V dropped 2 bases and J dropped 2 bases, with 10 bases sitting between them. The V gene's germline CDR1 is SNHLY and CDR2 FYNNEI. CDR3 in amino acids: CASSETSGAGNTIYF. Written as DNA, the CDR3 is TGTGCCAGCAGTGAAACGTCGGGGGCTGGAAACACCATATATTTT.

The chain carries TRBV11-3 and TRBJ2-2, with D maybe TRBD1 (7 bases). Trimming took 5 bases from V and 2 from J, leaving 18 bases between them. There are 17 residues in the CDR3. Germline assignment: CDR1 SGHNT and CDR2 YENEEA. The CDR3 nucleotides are TGTGCCAGCAGCCCCGGAGGTGGAGGGGGCAACACCGGGGAGCTGTTTTTT. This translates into CASSPGGGGGNTGELFF. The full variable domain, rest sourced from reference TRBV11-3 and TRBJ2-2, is EAGVVQSPRYKIIEKKQPVAFWCNPISGHNTLYWYLQNLGQGPELLIRYENEEAVDDSQLPKDRFSAERLKGVDSTLKIQPAELGDSAVYLCASSPGGGGGNTGELFFGEGSRLTVL.

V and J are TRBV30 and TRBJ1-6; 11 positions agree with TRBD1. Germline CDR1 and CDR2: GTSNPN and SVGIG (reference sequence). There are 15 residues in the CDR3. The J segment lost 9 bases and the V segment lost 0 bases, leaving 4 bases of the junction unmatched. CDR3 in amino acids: CAWSVPGTGGSPLHF. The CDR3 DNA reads TGTGCCTGGAGTGTTCCCGGGACAGGGGGTTCACCCCTCCACTTT.

CDR3 sequence (DNA): TGTGCCGTAGGACAGTTCAATCAGCCCCAGCATTTT. It codes for CAVGQFNQPQHF. The V gene is TRBV28, the J gene TRBJ1-5; possibly TRBD1 for D (6 bases). Germline values: CDR1 MDHEN, CDR2 SYDVKM. This CDR3 has 12 amino acids. The V and J ends lost 11 bases and 3 bases respectively, with 11 bases between them.

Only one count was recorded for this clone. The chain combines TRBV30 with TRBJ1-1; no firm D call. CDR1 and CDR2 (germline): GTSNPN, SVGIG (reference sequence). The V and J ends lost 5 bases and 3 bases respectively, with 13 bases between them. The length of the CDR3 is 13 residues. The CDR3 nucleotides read TGTGCCTGGGAAAGAGGGAGGGACACTGAAGCTTTCTTT. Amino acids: CAWERGRDTEAFF.

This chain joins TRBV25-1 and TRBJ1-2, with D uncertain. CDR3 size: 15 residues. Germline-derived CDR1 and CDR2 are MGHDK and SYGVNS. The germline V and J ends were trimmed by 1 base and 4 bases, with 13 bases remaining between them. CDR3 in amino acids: CASSESEATVYGYTF. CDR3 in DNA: TGTGCCAGCAGTGAATCGGAGGCGACGGTCTATGGCTACACCTTC.

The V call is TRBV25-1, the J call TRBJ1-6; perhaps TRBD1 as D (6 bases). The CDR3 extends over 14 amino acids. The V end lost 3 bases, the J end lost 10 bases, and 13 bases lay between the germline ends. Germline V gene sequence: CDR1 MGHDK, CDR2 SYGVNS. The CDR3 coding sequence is TGTGCCAGCAGTGATGGGGGGGCTGGATCACCCCTCCACTTT. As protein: CASSDGGAGSPLHF.

This CDR3 is CASSRDRSSGNTIYF. The CDR3 DNA is TGTGCCAGCAGCCGGGACAGGAGCTCTGGAAACACCATATATTTT. V gene TRBV5-6 combines with J gene TRBJ1-3, with 8 bases that match TRBD1. CDR3 length equals 15 residues. Germline CDR1 is SGHDT and CDR2 is YYEEEE. The J segment lost 0 bases and the V segment lost 4 bases, leaving 3 bases of the junction unmatched.

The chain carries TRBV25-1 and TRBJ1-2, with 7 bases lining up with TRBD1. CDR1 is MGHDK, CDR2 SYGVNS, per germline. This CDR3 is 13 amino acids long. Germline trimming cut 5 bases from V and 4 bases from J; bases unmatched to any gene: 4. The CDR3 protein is CASSTTGTYGYTF. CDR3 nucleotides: TGTGCCAGCAGTACGACAGGGACCTATGGCTACACCTTC.

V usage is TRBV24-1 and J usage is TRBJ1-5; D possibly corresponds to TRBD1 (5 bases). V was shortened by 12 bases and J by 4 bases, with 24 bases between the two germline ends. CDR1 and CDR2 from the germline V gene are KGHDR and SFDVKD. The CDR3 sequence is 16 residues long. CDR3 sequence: CAPPLGGIALNQPQHF. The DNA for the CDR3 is TGTGCCCCCCCCCTGGGGGGGATCGCCTTGAATCAGCCCCAGCATTTT.

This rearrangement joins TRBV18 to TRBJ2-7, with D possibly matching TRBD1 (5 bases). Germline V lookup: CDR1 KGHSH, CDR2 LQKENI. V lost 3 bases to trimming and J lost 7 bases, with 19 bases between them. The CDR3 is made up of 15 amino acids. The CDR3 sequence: CASSPDGAGIGEQYF. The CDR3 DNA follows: TGTGCCAGCTCACCGGATGGGGCAGGGATCGGAGAGCAGTACTTC.

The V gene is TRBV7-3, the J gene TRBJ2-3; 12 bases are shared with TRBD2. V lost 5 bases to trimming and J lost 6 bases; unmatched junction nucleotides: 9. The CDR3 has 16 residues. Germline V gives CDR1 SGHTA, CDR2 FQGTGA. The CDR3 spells CASSPLTSGGLDTQYF. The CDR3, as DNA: TGTGCCAGCAGCCCTCTAACTAGCGGGGGGTTGGATACGCAGTATTTT. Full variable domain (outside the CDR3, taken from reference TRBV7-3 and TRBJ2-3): GAGVSQTPSNKVTEKGKYVELRCDPISGHTALYWYRQSLGQGPEFLIYFQGTGAADDSGLPNDRFFAVRPEGSVSTLKIQRTERGDSAVYLCASSPLTSGGLDTQYFGPGTRLTVL.

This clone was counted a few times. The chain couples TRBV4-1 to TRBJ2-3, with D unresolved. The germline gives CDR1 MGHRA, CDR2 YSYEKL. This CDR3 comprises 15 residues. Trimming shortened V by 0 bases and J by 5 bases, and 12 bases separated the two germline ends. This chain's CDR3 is CASSQDQAGLDTQYF. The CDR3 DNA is TGCGCCAGCAGCCAAGATCAGGCAGGCCTAGATACGCAGTATTTT.

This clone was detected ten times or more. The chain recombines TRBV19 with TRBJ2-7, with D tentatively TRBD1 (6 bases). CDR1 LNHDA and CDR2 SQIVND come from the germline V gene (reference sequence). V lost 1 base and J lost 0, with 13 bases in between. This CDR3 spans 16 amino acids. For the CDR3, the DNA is TGTGCCAGTAGTATAGCTGGCAGGGGTTCCTCCTACGAGCAGTACTTC. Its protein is CASSIAGRGSSYEQYF.

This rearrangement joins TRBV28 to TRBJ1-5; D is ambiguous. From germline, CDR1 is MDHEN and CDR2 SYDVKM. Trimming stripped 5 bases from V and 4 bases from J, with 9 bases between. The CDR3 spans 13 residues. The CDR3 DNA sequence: TGTGCCAGCAGTCCGGAACCGAATCAGCCCCAGCATTTT. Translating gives CASSPEPNQPQHF.

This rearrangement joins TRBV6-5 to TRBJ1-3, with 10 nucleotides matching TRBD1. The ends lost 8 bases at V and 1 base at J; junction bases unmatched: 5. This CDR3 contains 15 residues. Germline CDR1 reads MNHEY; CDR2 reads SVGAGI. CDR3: CASGDRGLSGNTIYF. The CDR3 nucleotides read TGTGCCAGCGGGGACAGGGGCCTTTCTGGAAACACCATATATTTT.

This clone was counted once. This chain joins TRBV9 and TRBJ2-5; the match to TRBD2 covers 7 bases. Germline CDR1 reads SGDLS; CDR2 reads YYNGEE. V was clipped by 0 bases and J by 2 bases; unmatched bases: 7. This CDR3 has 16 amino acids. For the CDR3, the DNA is TGTGCCAGCAGCGTAGGCCCAGCGGGGTTACAAGAGACCCAGTACTTC. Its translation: CASSVGPAGLQETQYF.

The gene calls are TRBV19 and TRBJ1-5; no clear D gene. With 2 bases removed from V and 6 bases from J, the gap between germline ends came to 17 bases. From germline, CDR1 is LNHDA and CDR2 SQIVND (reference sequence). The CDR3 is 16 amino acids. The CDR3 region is CASSISQPPHSQPQHF. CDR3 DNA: TGTGCCAGTAGTATAAGTCAACCTCCCCATAGTCAGCCCCAGCATTTT.

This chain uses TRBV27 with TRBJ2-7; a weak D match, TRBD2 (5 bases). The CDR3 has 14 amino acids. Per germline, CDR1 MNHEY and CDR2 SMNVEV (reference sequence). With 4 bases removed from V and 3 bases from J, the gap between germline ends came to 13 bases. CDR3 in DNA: TGTGCCAGCAGTTACGGGATTTATGACTACGAGCAGTACTTC. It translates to CASSYGIYDYEQYF.

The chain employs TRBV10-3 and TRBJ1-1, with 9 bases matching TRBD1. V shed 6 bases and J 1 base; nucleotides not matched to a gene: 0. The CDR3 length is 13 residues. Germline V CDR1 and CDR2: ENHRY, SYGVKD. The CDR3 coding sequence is TGTGCCATCAGGGGACAGGGGAACACTGAAGCTTTCTTT. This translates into CAIRGQGNTEAFF.

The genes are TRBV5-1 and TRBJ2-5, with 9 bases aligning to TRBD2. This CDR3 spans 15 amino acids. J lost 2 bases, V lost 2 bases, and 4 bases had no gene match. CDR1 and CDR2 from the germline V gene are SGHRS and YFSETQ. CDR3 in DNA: TGCGCCAGCAGCTTAGGGACTAGCCTACAAGAGACCCAGTACTTC. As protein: CASSLGTSLQETQYF.